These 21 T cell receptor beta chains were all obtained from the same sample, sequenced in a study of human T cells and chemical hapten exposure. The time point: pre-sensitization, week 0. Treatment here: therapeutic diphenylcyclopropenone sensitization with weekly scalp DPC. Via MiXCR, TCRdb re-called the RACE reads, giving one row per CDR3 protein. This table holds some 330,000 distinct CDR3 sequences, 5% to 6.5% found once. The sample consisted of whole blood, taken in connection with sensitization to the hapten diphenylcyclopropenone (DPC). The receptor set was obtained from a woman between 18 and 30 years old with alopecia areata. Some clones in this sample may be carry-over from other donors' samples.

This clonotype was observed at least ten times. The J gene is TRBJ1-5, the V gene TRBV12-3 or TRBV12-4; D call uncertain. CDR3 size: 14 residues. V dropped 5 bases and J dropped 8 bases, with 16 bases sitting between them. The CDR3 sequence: CASSPETPIKPQHF. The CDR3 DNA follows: TGTGCCAGCAGTCCCGAAACTCCTATCAAGCCCCAGCATTTT.

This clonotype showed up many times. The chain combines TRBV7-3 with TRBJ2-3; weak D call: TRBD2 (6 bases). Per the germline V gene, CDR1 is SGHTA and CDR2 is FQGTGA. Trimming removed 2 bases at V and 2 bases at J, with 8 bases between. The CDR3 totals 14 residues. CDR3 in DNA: TGTGCCAGCAGCTTAGGAGGGGCCACAGATACGCAGTATTTT. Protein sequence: CASSLGGATDTQYF.

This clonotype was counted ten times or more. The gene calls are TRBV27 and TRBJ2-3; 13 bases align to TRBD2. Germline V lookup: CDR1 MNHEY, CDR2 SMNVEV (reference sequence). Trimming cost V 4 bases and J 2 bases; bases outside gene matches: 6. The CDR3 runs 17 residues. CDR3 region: CASSSWTSGGSTDTQYF. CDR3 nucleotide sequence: TGTGCCAGCAGTTCATGGACTAGCGGGGGATCCACAGATACGCAGTATTTT.

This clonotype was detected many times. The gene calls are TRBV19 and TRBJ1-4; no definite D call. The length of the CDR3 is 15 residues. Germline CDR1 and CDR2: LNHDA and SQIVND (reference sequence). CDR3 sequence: CAVAVKGSRNEKLFF. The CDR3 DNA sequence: TGTGCTGTGGCTGTGAAAGGGAGTCGGAATGAAAAACTGTTTTTT. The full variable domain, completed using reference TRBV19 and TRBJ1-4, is DGGITQSPKYLFRKEGQNVTLSCEQNLNHDAMYWYRQDPGQGLRLIYYSQIVNDFQKGDIAEGYSVSREKKESFPLTVTSAQKNPTAFYLCAVAVKGSRNEKLFFGSGTQLSVL.

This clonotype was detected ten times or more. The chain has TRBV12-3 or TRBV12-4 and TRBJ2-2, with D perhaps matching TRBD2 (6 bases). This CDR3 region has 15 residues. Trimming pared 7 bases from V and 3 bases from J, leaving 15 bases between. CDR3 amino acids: CASTFGGTYTGELFF. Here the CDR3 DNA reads TGTGCCAGCACTTTTGGGGGGACCTACACCGGGGAGCTGTTTTTT.

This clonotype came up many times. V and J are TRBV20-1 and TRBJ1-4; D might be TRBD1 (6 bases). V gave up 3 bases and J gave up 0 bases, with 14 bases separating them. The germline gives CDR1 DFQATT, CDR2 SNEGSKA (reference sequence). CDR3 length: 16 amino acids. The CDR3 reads CSASRGPHTTNEKLFF. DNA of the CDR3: TGCAGTGCTAGCAGGGGTCCCCATACAACTAATGAAAAACTGTTTTTT.

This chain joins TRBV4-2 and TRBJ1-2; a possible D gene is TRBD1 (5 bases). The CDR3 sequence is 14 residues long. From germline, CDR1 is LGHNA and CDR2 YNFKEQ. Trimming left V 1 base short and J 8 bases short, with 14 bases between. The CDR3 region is CASSQVGTARGYTF. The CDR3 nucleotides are TGTGCCAGCAGCCAAGTAGGGACGGCCAGGGGCTACACCTTC.

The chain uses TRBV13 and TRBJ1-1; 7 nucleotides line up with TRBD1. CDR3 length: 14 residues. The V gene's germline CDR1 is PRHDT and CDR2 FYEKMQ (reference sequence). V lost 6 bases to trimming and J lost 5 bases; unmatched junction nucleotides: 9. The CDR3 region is CASSPKGGFTEAFF. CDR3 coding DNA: TGTGCCAGCAGTCCCAAAGGGGGCTTTACTGAAGCTTTCTTT.

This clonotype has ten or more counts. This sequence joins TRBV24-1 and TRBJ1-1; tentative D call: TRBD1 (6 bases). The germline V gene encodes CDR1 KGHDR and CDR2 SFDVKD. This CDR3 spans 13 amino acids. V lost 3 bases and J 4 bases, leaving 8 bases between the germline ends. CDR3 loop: CATSDADSTEAFF. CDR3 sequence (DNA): TGTGCCACCAGTGATGCGGACAGCACTGAAGCTTTCTTT.

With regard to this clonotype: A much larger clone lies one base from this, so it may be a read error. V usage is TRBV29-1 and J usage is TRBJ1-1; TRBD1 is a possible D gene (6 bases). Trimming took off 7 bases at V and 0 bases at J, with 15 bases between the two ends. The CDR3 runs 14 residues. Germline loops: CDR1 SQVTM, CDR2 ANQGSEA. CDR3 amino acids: CSAQRQDMNTEAFF. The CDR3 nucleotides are TGCAGCGCTCAAAGACAGGACATGAACACTGAAGCTTTCTTT.

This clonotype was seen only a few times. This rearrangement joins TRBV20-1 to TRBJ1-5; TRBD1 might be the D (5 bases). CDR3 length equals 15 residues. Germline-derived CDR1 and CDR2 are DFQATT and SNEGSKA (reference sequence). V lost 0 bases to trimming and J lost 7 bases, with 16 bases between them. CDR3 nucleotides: TGCAGTGCTAGAGAGACCAGGGTGGGAGGACAGCCCCAGCATTTT. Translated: CSARETRVGGQPQHF.

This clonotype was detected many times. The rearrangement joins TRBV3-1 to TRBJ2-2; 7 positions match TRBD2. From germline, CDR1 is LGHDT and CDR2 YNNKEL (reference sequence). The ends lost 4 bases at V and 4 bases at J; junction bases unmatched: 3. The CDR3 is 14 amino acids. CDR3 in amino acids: CASSPVAGTGELFF. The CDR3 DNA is TGTGCCAGCAGCCCGGTAGCGGGCACCGGGGAGCTGTTTTTT.

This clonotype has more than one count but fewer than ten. The CDR3 here is CASSRDRANYGYTF. The CDR3 bases are TGTGCCAGCAGCCGGGACAGGGCCAACTATGGCTACACCTTC. The V gene is TRBV5-4, the J gene TRBJ1-2; 9 bases agree with TRBD1. The CDR3 length is 14 residues. CDR1 SGHNT and CDR2 YYREEE come from the germline V gene (reference sequence). V shed 4 bases, J shed 2 bases, and the junction held 3 bases outside the gene matches.

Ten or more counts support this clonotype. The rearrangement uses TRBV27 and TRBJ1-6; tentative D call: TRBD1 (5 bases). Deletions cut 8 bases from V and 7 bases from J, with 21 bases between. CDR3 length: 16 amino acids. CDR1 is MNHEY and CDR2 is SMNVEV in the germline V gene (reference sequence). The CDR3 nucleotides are TGTGCCAGCCAATCCCGGACAAGGAAGGGGAATTCACCCCTCCACTTT. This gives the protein CASQSRTRKGNSPLHF.

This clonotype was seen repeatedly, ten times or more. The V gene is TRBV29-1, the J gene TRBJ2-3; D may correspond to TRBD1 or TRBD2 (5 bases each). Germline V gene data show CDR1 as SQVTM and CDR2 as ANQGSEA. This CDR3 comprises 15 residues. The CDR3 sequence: CSFERGQIPTDTQYF. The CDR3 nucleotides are TGCAGTTTTGAGAGGGGCCAAATCCCCACAGATACGCAGTATTTT.

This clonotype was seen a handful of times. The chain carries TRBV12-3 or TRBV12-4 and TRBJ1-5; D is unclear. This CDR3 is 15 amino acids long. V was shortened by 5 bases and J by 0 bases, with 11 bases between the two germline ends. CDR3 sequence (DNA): TGTGCCAGCAGTCCGAGACTGTTTAGCAATCAGCCCCAGCATTTT. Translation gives CASSPRLFSNQPQHF.

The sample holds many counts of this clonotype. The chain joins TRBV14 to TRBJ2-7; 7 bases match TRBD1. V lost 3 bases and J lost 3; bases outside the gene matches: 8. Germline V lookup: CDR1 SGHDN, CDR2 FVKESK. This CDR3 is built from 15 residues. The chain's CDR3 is CASSHNRDRSYEQYF. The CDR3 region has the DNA TGTGCCAGCAGCCATAACCGGGACAGAAGCTACGAGCAGTACTTC.

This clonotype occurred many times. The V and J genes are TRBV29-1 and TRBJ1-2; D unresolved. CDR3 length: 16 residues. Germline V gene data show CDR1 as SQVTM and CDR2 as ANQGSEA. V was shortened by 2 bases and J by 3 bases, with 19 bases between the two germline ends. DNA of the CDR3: TGCAGCGTTGAAAGCTCGTCGGCAGCCCACTACTATGGCTACACCTTC. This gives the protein CSVESSSAAHYYGYTF.

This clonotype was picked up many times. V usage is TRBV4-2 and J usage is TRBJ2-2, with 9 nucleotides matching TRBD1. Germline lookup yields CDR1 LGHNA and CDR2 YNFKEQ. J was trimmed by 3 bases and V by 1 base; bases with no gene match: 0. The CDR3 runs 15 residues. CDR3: CASSQGQGDTGELFF. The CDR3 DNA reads TGTGCCAGCAGCCAAGGACAGGGGGACACCGGGGAGCTGTTTTTT.

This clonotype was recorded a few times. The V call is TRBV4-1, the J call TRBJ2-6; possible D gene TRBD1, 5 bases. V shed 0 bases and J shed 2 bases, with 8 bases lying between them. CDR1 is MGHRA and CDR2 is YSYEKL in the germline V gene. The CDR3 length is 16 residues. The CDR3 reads CASSQEEGAGANVLTF. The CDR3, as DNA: TGCGCCAGCAGCCAAGAAGAAGGGGCTGGGGCCAACGTCCTGACTTTC.

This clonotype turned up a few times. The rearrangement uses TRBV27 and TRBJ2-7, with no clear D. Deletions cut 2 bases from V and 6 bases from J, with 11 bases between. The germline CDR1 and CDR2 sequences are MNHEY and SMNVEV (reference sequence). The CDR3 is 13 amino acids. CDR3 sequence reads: CASSLTSSSEQYF. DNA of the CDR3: TGTGCCAGCAGTTTAACCTCCTCGTCCGAGCAGTACTTC.